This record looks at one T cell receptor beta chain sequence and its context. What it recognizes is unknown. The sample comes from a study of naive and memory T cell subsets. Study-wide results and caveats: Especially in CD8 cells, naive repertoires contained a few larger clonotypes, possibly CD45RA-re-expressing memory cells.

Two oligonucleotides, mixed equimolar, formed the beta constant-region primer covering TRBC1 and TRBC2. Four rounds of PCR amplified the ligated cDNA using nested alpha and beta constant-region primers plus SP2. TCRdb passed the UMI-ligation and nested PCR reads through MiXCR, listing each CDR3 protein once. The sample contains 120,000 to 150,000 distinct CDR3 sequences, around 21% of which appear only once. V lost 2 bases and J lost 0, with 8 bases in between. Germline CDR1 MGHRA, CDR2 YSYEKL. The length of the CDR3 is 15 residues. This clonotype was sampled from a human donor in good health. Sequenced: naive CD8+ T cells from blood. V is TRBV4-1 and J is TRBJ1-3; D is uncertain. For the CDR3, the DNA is TGCGCCAGCAGCCAAATAGGGAGCTCTGGAAACACCATATATTTT. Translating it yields CASSQIGSSGNTIYF.